Shown below are 16 T cell receptor beta chains from a single sample sequenced in a study of T cells after yellow fever vaccination. TCRdb analysed the 5' RACE reads with MiXCR anew, one entry per CDR3 protein. The data show 150,000 to 200,000 distinct CDR3 sequences, 9.5% to 11% seen once. The sample here was CD8+ T cells sorted from PBMCs, taken 15 days after the yellow fever booster vaccination. These receptors were taken from a man younger than 35 who received the YFV17D yellow fever vaccine.

The V call is TRBV7-9, the J call TRBJ2-1, with D perhaps assigned TRBD1 or TRBD2 (6 bases each). V was shortened by 1 base and J by 7 bases, with 14 bases between the two germline ends. CDR1 and CDR2 from the germline V gene are SEHNR and FQNEAQ (reference sequence). This CDR3 region has 15 residues. CDR3 nucleotide sequence: TGTGCCAGCAGCTTAGGGGGGGCCGGGGAGAATGAGCAGTTCTTC. Translating it yields CASSLGGAGENEQFF.

This clonotype was observed a handful of times. The chain recombines TRBV6-5 with TRBJ2-1; no clear D gene. V was shortened by 2 bases and J by 6 bases, with 2 bases between the two germline ends. Germline V CDR1 and CDR2: MNHEY, SVGAGI. The CDR3 covers 11 residues. CDR3 residues: CASSYLNEQFF. In DNA, the CDR3 is TGTGCCAGCAGTTACCTCAATGAGCAGTTCTTC.

This chain uses TRBV9 with TRBJ1-6; D ambiguous. CDR3 length: 16 residues. The V end was cut by 4 bases, the J end by 0 bases, with 11 bases between. The germline V gene has CDR1 SGDLS and CDR2 YYNGEE. Written as DNA, the CDR3 is TGTGCCAGCAGCCGAGTCGGGGACTCCTATAATTCACCCCTCCACTTT. Encoded protein: CASSRVGDSYNSPLHF.

This clonotype has more than one count but fewer than ten. V usage is TRBV6-5 and J usage is TRBJ1-3; perhaps TRBD1 as D (5 bases). The germline V gene encodes CDR1 MNHEY and CDR2 SVGAGI. The ends were cut back, 0 bases at V and 3 bases at J, with 9 bases in the middle. This CDR3 comprises 15 residues. CDR3: CASSYSNGGGNTIYF. The DNA for the CDR3 is TGTGCCAGCAGTTACTCGAACGGGGGTGGAAACACCATATATTTT.

This clonotype was recorded a few times. This chain uses TRBV7-6 with TRBJ2-1, with 8 bases aligning to TRBD2. J lost 8 bases, V lost 8 bases, and 11 bases had no gene match. The CDR3 has 14 residues. Germline assignment: CDR1 SGHVS and CDR2 FNYEAQ. This CDR3 reads CASQAGKRGHEQFF. Here the CDR3 DNA reads TGTGCCAGCCAAGCGGGCAAGCGGGGGCATGAGCAGTTCTTC.

This clonotype was seen ten or more times. The V call is TRBV29-1, the J call TRBJ2-7, with D tentatively TRBD1 (5 bases). Trimming removed 5 bases from V and 5 bases from J, with 13 bases in between. The germline V gene encodes CDR1 SQVTM and CDR2 ANQGSEA. The CDR3 totals 12 residues. The CDR3 DNA reads TGCAGCGTTCGGTCTGGGGCTGACGAGCAGTACTTC. Residues: CSVRSGADEQYF.

The V call is TRBV25-1, the J call TRBJ2-1; TRBD2 aligns across 8 bases. Germline trimming cut 8 bases from V and 4 bases from J; bases unmatched to any gene: 10. In germline, CDR1 is MGHDK, CDR2 SYGVNS. The CDR3 length is 15 residues. CDR3 protein: CASALGRGAYNEQFF. The CDR3 nucleotides are TGTGCCAGCGCCCTGGGGCGGGGGGCTTACAATGAGCAGTTCTTC.

This clonotype was observed a handful of times. This chain links TRBV9 with TRBJ1-6; D is possibly TRBD1 (6 bases). Between the trimmed V and J ends, which lost 4 bases and 10 bases, there was a span of 15 bases. Germline V gives CDR1 SGDLS, CDR2 YYNGEE. This CDR3 comprises 14 residues. CDR3 nucleotides: TGTGCCAGCAGCCACAGGGTGGGGAAATCACCCCTCCACTTT. Translation: CASSHRVGKSPLHF. Variable domain in full (rest from reference TRBV9 and TRBJ1-6): DSGVTQTPKHLITATGQRVTLRCSPRSGDLSVYWYQQSLDQGLQFLIQYYNGEERAKGNILERFSAQQFPDLHSELNLSSLELGDSALYFCASSHRVGKSPLHFGNGTRLTVT.

This clonotype has only a few counts. The chain uses TRBV27 and TRBJ1-1; tentative D call: TRBD1 (5 bases). The CDR3 is made up of 15 amino acids. The germline CDR1 and CDR2 sequences are MNHEY and SMNVEV (reference sequence). V lost 0 bases, J lost 1 base, and 9 bases lay in between. The CDR3 protein is CASSLSAGTNTEAFF. As DNA, the CDR3 is TGTGCCAGCAGTTTATCGGCAGGGACGAACACTGAAGCTTTCTTT.

This clonotype turned up a few times. V gene TRBV7-9 combines with J gene TRBJ2-5, with a weak D call TRBD2 (6 bases). V lost 1 base to trimming and J lost 4 bases, with 19 bases between them. The CDR3 is made up of 17 amino acids. Germline loops: CDR1 SEHNR, CDR2 FQNEAQ (reference sequence). The CDR3 sequence is CASSLVSSGGTLETQYF. CDR3 in DNA: TGTGCCAGCAGCTTAGTTTCTTCCGGCGGGACTTTAGAGACCCAGTACTTC.

This sequence joins TRBV2 and TRBJ2-1, with 7 bases lining up with TRBD2. The germline V gene has CDR1 SNHLY and CDR2 FYNNEI. The trim removed 3 bases at V and 5 bases at J, leaving 7 bases unmatched. The CDR3 length is 15 residues. CDR3 sequence: CASSDPRGGNNEQFF. In DNA form, the CDR3 reads TGTGCCAGCAGTGATCCGAGGGGAGGGAACAATGAGCAGTTCTTC.

This CDR3 is CASTRRGASRETQYF. The CDR3 coding sequence is TGTGCCAGCACCCGGAGGGGTGCGAGTCGAGAGACCCAGTACTTC. The genes are TRBV3-1 and TRBJ2-5; TRBD2 is a possible D gene (6 bases). Trimming took 7 bases from V and 4 from J, leaving 19 bases between them. The germline gives CDR1 LGHDT, CDR2 YNNKEL (reference sequence). The CDR3 sequence is 15 residues long.

The chain is built from TRBV20-1 and TRBJ1-1; TRBD1 agrees at 8 bases. Unmatched junction bases numbered 16, after V lost 6 bases and J lost 7 bases. The CDR3 covers 15 residues. Germline V gene lookup returns CDR1 DFQATT and CDR2 SNEGSKA (reference sequence). Here the CDR3 DNA reads TGCAGTGCGGACGGGCAGGGGGCTAAGGAGGTTGAAGCTTTCTTT. Its protein is CSADGQGAKEVEAFF.

The chain has TRBV4-2 and TRBJ2-3; D possibly matches TRBD1 or TRBD2 (5 bases each). This CDR3 region has 15 residues. Between the trimmed V and J ends, which lost 2 bases and 4 bases, there was a span of 13 bases. The germline CDR1 and CDR2 sequences are LGHNA and YNFKEQ. The CDR3 region has the DNA TGTGCCAGCAGCCAATTCCCTTTGGGGGCAGATACGCAGTATTTT. Translated: CASSQFPLGADTQYF.

This clonotype came up a few times. The rearrangement joins TRBV11-2 to TRBJ1-4; D gene ambiguous. The V and J ends lost 2 bases and 8 bases respectively, with 9 bases between them. Germline CDR1 reads SGHAT; CDR2 reads FQNNGV. This CDR3 is 13 amino acids long. The CDR3 is CASSLWVGEKLFF. CDR3 nucleotides: TGTGCCAGCAGCTTATGGGTTGGGGAAAAACTGTTTTTT.

This clonotype was observed at least ten times. The genes are TRBV7-3 and TRBJ2-2; weak D call: TRBD1 (5 bases). Trimming took 2 bases from V and 5 from J, leaving 6 bases between them. From germline, CDR1 is SGHTA and CDR2 FQGTGA. The CDR3 contains 13 residues. The CDR3 DNA is TGTGCCAGCAGCTTAGGGGCGACCGGGGAGCTGTTTTTT. This encodes CASSLGATGELFF.